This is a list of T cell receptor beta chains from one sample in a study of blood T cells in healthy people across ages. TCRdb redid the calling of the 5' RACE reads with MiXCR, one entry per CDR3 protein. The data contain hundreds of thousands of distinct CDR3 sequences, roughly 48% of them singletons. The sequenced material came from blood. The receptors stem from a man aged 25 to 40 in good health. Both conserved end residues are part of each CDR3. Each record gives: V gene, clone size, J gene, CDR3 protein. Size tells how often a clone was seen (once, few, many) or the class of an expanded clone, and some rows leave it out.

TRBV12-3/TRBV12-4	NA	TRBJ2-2	CASRGADGELFF
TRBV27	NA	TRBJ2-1	CASSWEGAYNEQFF
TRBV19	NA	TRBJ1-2	CASTVGEGPNYGYTF
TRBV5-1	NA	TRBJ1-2	CASSLEAGIPNYGYTF
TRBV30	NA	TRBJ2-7	CAWTVGQGRNEQYF
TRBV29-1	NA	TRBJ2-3	CSVVARTDTQYF
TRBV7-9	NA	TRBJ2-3	CASSLVVGSADTQYF
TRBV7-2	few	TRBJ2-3	CASSRYRVGDTQYF
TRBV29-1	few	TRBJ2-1	CSVESDRGKYNEQFF
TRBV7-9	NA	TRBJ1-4	CASSSSPGQHDNEKLFF
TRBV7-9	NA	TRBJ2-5	CASSRPLVVAGLAEETQYF
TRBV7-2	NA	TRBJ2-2	CASSPSALAGGPLSPGELFF
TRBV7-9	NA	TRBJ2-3	CASSLTEGQYF
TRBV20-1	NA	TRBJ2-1	CSASKRGGSPNEQFF
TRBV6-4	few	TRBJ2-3	CASSDGTSGGPDTQYF
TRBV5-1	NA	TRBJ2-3	CASSWDRYYPGLTASTDTQYF
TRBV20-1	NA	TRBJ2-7	CSARGPGQSYEQYF
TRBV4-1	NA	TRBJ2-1	CASSQDPQATYNEQFF
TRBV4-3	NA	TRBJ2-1	CASSPGQGFNEQFF
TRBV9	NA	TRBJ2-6	CASSVVVGSGANVLTF
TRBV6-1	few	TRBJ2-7	CASSPETGGRAYEQYF
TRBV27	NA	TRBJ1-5	CAGSPTRGTTFGNQPQHF
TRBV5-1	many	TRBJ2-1	CASSVGGASYNEQFF
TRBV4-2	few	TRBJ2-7	CASSQDLSSGGSYEQYF
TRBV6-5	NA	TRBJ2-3	CASSYTQSSADTQYF
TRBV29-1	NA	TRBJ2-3	CSSRQGTGADTQYF
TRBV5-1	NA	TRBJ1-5	CASSFTGGSNRPQHF
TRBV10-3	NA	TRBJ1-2	CASSTETNYGYTF
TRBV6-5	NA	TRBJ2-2	CASSTGHTGELFF
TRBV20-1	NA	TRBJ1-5	CSATVGGVSNQPQHF
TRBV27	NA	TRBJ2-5	CASSLIRTSGRNQETQYF
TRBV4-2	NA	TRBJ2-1	CASSQTGQGNEQFF
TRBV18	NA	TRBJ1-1	CASSRITLDVAEAFF
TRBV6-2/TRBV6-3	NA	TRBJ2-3	CASSPKTGPVRTDTQYF
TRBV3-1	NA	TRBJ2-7	CASSLAPLPYEQYF
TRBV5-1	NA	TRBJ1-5	CASSLGWNQPQHF
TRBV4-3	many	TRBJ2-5	CASSQDTGERETQYF
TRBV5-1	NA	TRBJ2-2	CASSLATQGAPGELFF
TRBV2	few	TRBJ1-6	CASNMQARDSPLHF
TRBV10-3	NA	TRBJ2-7	CALGQGQYEQYF
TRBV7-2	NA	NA	CASSVRRDSETQYF
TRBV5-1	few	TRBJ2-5	CASSLDSGGGRETQYF